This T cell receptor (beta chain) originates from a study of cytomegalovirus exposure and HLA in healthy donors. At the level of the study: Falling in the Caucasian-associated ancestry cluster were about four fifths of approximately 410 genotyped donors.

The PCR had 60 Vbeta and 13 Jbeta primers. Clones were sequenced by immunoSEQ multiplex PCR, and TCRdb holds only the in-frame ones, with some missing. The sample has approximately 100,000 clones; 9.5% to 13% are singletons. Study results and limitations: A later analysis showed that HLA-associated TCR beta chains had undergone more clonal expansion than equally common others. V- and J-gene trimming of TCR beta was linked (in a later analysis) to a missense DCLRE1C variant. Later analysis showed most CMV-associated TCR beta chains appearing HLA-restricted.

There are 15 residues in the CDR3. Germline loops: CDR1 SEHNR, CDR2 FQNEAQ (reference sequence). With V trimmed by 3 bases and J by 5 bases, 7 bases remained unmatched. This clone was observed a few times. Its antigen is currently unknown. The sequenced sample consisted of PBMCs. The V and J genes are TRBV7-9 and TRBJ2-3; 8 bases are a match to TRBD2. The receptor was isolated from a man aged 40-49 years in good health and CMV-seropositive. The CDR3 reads CASSLGAGVGDTQYF. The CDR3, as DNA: TGTGCCAGCAGCTTGGGAGCGGGAGTGGGAGATACGCAGTATTTT.